These 10 T cell receptor beta chains were all obtained from the same sample, sequenced in a study of immune reconstitution after stem cell transplant in scleroderma. Via MiXCR, TCRdb re-called the RT-PCR reads, giving one row per CDR3 protein. The table includes around 5,600 distinct CDR3 sequences, less than 10% detected once. Sample collection occurred before or after autologous hematopoietic stem cell transplantation (not recorded which). The receptor set was obtained from a male donor with systemic sclerosis.

The chain is built from TRBV29-1 and TRBJ2-1; perhaps TRBD2 as D (6 bases). V shed 4 bases and J shed 8 bases, with 15 bases lying between them. Germline V gene sequence: CDR1 SQVTM, CDR2 ANQGSEA. The CDR3 covers 13 residues. The CDR3 sequence is CSVVLLALDEQFF. For the CDR3, the DNA is TGCAGCGTTGTACTACTAGCCCTGGATGAGCAGTTCTTC.

Turning to this clonotype: The junction shows a germline mismatch at one end, possibly a read error. V and J are TRBV7-9 and TRBJ1-1; 12 bases line up with TRBD1. Germline CDR1 reads SEHNR; CDR2 reads FQNEAQ (reference sequence). The CDR3 contains 14 residues. Written as DNA, the CDR3 is TGTGCCAGCAGCTTAGGGGGGACAGGGGGCCGGGAGGCCTTT. Encoded protein: CASSLGGTGGREAF.

The chain links TRBV7-9 to TRBJ2-7; D is possibly TRBD1 or TRBD2 (6 bases each). Trimming removed 4 bases at V and 6 bases at J, with 19 bases between. The CDR3 consists of 15 residues. The germline CDR1 and CDR2 sequences are SEHNR and FQNEAQ (reference sequence). In DNA form, the CDR3 reads TGTGCCAGCAGCTCGCGGGACACAAAATGGGGCGAGCAGTACTTC. Translation gives CASSSRDTKWGEQYF.

The rearrangement uses TRBV7-6 and TRBJ1-2; D is ambiguous. Trimming shortened V by 1 base and J by 2 bases, and 8 bases separated the two germline ends. The germline gives CDR1 SGHVS, CDR2 FNYEAQ. The CDR3 runs to 14 residues. The CDR3 DNA reads as TGTGCCAGCAGCTTAGGGATGACCAACTATGGCTACACCTTC. The encoded protein is CASSLGMTNYGYTF.

About this clonotype: Since a much larger clone is just one base distant, this may be a read error. The chain couples TRBV20-1 to TRBJ1-1; D ambiguous. CDR1 and CDR2 from the germline V gene are DFQATT and SNEGSKA (reference sequence). CDR3 size: 14 residues. The CDR3 nucleotides read TGCAGCGCCTTACGGGCCCGAGTGAACACTGAAGCTTTCTTT. Amino acids: CSALRARVNTEAFF.

The CDR3 protein is CASNRGELPNQPQHF. DNA of the CDR3: TGTGCCAGCAATCGAGGGGAACTACCTAATCAGCCCCAGCATTTT. The chain has TRBV6-2 or TRBV6-3 and TRBJ1-5, with D possibly being TRBD1 (5 bases). Germline assignment: CDR1 MNHEY and CDR2 SVGEGT. Trimming left V 7 bases short and J 4 bases short, with 17 bases between. The CDR3 totals 15 residues.

By share, this clonotype ranks as medium-sized. This rearrangement joins TRBV27 to TRBJ2-7; D is perhaps TRBD1 (5 bases). Germline CDR1 MNHEY, CDR2 SMNVEV (reference sequence). V was cut by 7 bases and J by 2 bases, with 9 bases left in between. There are 12 residues in the CDR3. The CDR3 DNA follows: TGTGCCAGCATGTCAGGGACCTACGAGCAGTACTTC. Amino acids: CASMSGTYEQYF.

This clonotype has only a few counts. V and J are TRBV20-1 and TRBJ2-5, with D perhaps TRBD2 (5 bases). Germline CDR1 and CDR2: DFQATT and SNEGSKA (reference sequence). The CDR3 has 17 residues. V lost 0 bases and J 1 base, leaving 18 bases between the germline ends. The CDR3 DNA reads TGCAGTGCTAGAGACCGGAAAGAAAGTGGACTCCAAGAGACCCAGTACTTC. Protein: CSARDRKESGLQETQYF.

This clonotype is labeled as medium-sized (0.01 to 0.1%). This chain uses TRBV10-3 with TRBJ2-7; TRBD1 is a possible D gene (7 bases). The V end lost 3 bases, the J end lost 0 bases, and 15 bases lay between the germline ends. The CDR3 runs to 16 residues. Germline CDR1 ENHRY, CDR2 SYGVKD. CDR3 coding DNA: TGTGCCATCAGTGACCCAGGGGGAGGAGGCTCCTACGAGCAGTACTTC. Translated: CAISDPGGGGSYEQYF.

The rearrangement uses TRBV19 and TRBJ1-6; D call uncertain. CDR3 size: 15 residues. The V end lost 7 bases, the J end lost 7 bases, and 17 bases lay between the germline ends. The germline V gene has CDR1 LNHDA and CDR2 SQIVND (reference sequence). The CDR3 reads CASNIGREVNSPLHF. The DNA for the CDR3 is TGTGCCAGTAATATCGGACGGGAGGTCAATTCACCCCTCCACTTT. The whole variable domain, remainder taken from reference TRBV19 and TRBJ1-6, is DGGITQSPKYLFRKEGQNVTLSCEQNLNHDAMYWYRQDPGQGLRLIYYSQIVNDFQKGDIAEGYSVSREKKESFPLTVTSAQKNPTAFYLCASNIGREVNSPLHFGNGTRLTVT.